This T cell receptor (beta chain) emerged from a study of cytomegalovirus exposure and HLA in healthy donors. V dropped 1 base and J dropped 5 bases, with 15 bases sitting between them. Germline V gives CDR1 SGHTS, CDR2 YDEGEE. The CDR3 spans 15 residues. The study ran its PCR with 60 Vbeta and 13 Jbeta primers. The authors' processing: Roughly 73 million unique TCR beta chains, around 11 million of them shared, were counted by a later analysis. Repertoires were generated with immunoSEQ multiplex PCR, while TCRdb's copy carries only in-frame clones and drops some. V and J calls and clone size come straight from that table; D and trimming were deduced from the DNA. The sample consists of about 140,000 clones, 78% of them appearing once.

Sequenced material: PBMCs. The chain is built from TRBV5-8 and TRBJ2-5, with D tentatively TRBD2 (6 bases). The TCR was taken from a female donor in good health and CMV-seronegative. DNA for the CDR3: TGTGCCAGCAGCTTGTACGGAGTGGGGAGGGAGACCCAGTACTTC. Its translation is CASSLYGVGRETQYF.